This T cell receptor beta chain was recovered during a study of T cells in Graves' hyperthyroidism and ophthalmopathy. RNA transcripts served as the template for amplifying TCR beta CDR3 regions. HTBI primers were the set used in a first-round RT-PCR of the TCR CDR3. TCRdb reprocessed the multiplex PCR reads via MiXCR and lists one record per CDR3 protein. The sample includes more than 550,000 distinct CDR3 sequences, approximately 15% of them seen just once. This CDR3 contains 14 residues. Germline V gene sequence: CDR1 MNHEY, CDR2 SMNVEV (reference sequence). The ends were cut back, 4 bases at V and 10 bases at J, with 14 bases in the middle. Whole-study findings and limits: Classification by a 13 V-J model distinguished ophthalmopathy from stable hyperthyroidism. The blood repertoire included most of the expanded thyroid clonotypes above 0.001.

Graves' hyperthyroidism showing no ophthalmopathy progression within 18 months was considered stable. Many counts were recorded for this clonotype. Its antigen is currently unknown. The sample taken for sequencing was blood. This sequence originates from a man over 45 with Graves' hyperthyroidism. The chain uses TRBV27 and TRBJ1-6; D unresolved. This chain's CDR3 is CASSYGLTGSPLHF. The DNA of the CDR3 is TGTGCCAGCAGTTATGGTCTTACGGGGTCACCCCTCCACTTT.